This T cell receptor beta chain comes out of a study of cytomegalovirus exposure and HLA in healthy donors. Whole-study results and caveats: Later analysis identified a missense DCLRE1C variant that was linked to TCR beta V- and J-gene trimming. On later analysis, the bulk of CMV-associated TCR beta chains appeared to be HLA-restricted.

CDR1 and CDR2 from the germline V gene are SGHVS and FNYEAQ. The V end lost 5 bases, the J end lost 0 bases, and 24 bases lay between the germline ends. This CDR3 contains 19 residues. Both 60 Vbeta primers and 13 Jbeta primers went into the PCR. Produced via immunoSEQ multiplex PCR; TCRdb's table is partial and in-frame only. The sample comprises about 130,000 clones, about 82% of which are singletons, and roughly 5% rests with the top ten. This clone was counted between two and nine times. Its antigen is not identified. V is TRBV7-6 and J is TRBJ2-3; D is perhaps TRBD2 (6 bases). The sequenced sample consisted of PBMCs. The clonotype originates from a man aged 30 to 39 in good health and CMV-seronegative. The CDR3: CASSRIGTGRRTSTDTQYF. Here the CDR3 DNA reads TGTGCCAGCAGCCGTATAGGGACCGGGAGACGTACTAGCACAGATACGCAGTATTTT.